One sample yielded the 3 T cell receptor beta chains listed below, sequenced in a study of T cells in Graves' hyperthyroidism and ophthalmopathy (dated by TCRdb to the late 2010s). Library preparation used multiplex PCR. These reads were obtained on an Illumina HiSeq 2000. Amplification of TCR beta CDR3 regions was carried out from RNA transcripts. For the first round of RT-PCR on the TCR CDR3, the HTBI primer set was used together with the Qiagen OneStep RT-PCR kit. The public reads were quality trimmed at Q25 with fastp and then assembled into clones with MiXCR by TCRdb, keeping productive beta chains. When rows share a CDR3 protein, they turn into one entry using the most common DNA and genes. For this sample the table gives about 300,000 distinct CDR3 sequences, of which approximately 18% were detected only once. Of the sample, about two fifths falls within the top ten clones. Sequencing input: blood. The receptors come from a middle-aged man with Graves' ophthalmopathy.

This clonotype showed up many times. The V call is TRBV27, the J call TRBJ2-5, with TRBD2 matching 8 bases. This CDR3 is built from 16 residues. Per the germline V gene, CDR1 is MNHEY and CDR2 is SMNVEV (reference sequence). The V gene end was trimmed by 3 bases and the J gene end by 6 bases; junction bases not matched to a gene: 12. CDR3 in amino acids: CASSLDGLASGQTQYF. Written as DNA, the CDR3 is TGTGCCAGCAGTTTGGATGGACTAGCCTCAGGGCAGACCCAGTACTTC.

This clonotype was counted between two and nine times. As DNA, the CDR3 is TGTGCCTGTTTCTCTGGAAACACCATATATTTT. It is translated as CACFSGNTIYF. The rearrangement uses TRBV30 and TRBJ1-3, with no clear D. This CDR3 is built from 11 residues. Germline CDR1 GTSNPN, CDR2 SVGIG (reference sequence). Trimming took off 6 bases at V and 0 bases at J, with 3 bases between the two ends.

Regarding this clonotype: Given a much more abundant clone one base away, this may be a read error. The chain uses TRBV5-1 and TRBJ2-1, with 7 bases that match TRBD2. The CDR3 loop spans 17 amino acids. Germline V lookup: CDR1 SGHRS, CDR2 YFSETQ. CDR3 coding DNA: TGCACCAGCAGCTTGGATCCCCGCGGGGGCTCCTACAATGAGCAGTTCTTC. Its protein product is CTSSLDPRGGSYNEQFF. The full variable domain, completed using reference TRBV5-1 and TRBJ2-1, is KAGVTQTPRYLIKTRGQQVTLSCSPISGHRSVSWYQQTPGQGLQFLFEYFSETQRNKGNFPGRFSGRQFSNSRSEMNVSTLELGDSALYLCTSSLDPRGGSYNEQFFGPGTRLTVL.